The 26 T cell receptor beta chains presented below share a single source sample, sequenced in a study of blood T cells in healthy people across ages. A second PCR of about 7 to 12 cycles used a sample-barcoded 5' primer and a J-beta primer mix. MiXCR was run by TCRdb on the 5' RACE reads, yielding one entry per CDR3 protein. The sample lists fewer than 950,000 distinct CDR3 sequences, roughly 40% occurring once. The sample consisted of blood. The receptor set was obtained from a man aged 18 to 29 in good health.

This sequence joins TRBV6-5 and TRBJ2-3; TRBD2 matches at 8 bases. The V gene end was trimmed by 11 bases and the J gene end by 7 bases; junction bases not matched to a gene: 17. From germline, CDR1 is MNHEY and CDR2 SVGAGI. There are 15 residues in the CDR3. The CDR3 nucleotides read TGTGCCCAGTTACTCGGCGGGGGGTTCGGAAATACGCAGTATTTT. Protein: CAQLLGGGFGNTQYF.

The genes are TRBV5-1 and TRBJ2-1; 9 bases line up with TRBD1. This CDR3 has 15 amino acids. The germline V gene has CDR1 SGHRS and CDR2 YFSETQ. The trim removed 4 bases at V and 9 bases at J, leaving 11 bases unmatched. The CDR3 loop reads CASSPTTGTGLEQFF. The CDR3 DNA sequence: TGCGCCAGCAGCCCGACTACCGGGACAGGGCTTGAGCAGTTCTTC.

The table lists this clonotype with a few counts. The chain has TRBV27 and TRBJ2-7, with D perhaps matching TRBD1 or TRBD2 (6 bases each). This CDR3 comprises 16 residues. Germline V CDR1 and CDR2: MNHEY, SMNVEV (reference sequence). The V and J ends lost 5 bases and 10 bases respectively, with 27 bases between them. In DNA form, the CDR3 reads TGTGCCAGCAGTCCGGGGGCGGGACCCCCTTCGTACACCCAGTACTTC. Translating gives CASSPGAGPPSYTQYF.

This clonotype was seen many times. This chain links TRBV20-1 with TRBJ2-3; no clear D. Germline CDR1 reads DFQATT; CDR2 reads SNEGSKA (reference sequence). The CDR3 contains 12 residues. V was clipped by 5 bases and J by 5 bases, with 11 bases between them. CDR3: CSASWRQDTQYF. CDR3 DNA: TGCAGTGCTTCGTGGCGACAAGATACGCAGTATTTT.

Only a few counts were recorded for this clonotype. A single base separates this from a much larger clone, so it may be a read error. The chain employs TRBV29-1 and TRBJ2-3; D is ambiguous. Germline loops: CDR1 SQVTM, CDR2 ANQGSEA. The length of the CDR3 is 14 residues. CDR3 in DNA: TGCGGCGTTGCGAAGGCTCTTCAAGGAGATACGCAGTATTTT. Protein: CGVAKALQGDTQYF.

This clonotype was detected once. One end of the junction does not line up with germline, which may come from a read error. The chain combines TRBV20-1 with TRBJ1-2, with D maybe TRBD1 (6 bases). The CDR3 extends over 14 amino acids. Germline V gene lookup returns CDR1 DFQATT and CDR2 SNEGSKA (reference sequence). The CDR3 protein is CSVRDAGEGSGYTF. CDR3 DNA sequence: TGCAGTGTTAGAGATGCAGGGGAAGGGAGCGGCTACACCTTC.

This chain connects TRBV20-1 to TRBJ2-4; D unclear. CDR1 and CDR2 from the germline V gene are DFQATT and SNEGSKA (reference sequence). Deletions cut 3 bases from V and 4 bases from J, with 7 bases between. The CDR3 loop spans 12 amino acids. The CDR3 loop reads CSASTDKNIQYF. The CDR3 coding sequence is TGCAGTGCTAGTACGGATAAAAACATTCAGTACTTC.

J is TRBJ1-1 and V is TRBV20-1; the D gene is possibly TRBD1 (5 bases). The germline V and J ends were trimmed by 2 bases and 0 bases, with 13 bases remaining between them. This CDR3 contains 15 residues. Germline CDR1 and CDR2: DFQATT and SNEGSKA (reference sequence). The CDR3 DNA reads TGCAGTGCTAGAAAGAGCGGGACGTTGAACACTGAAGCTTTCTTT. Residues: CSARKSGTLNTEAFF.

V usage is TRBV5-5 and J usage is TRBJ1-1; 10 positions match TRBD1. Germline CDR1 SGHKS, CDR2 YYEKEE (reference sequence). V trimming: 3 bases; J trimming: 0 bases; junction bases outside the gene matches: 11. The CDR3 is made up of 18 amino acids. CDR3 loop: CASSSYRDRGRLNTEAFF. DNA of the CDR3: TGTGCCAGCAGCTCTTACCGGGACAGGGGTCGGCTGAACACTGAAGCTTTCTTT.

This rearrangement joins TRBV12-3 or TRBV12-4 to TRBJ1-2; the D gene is possibly TRBD1 (6 bases). The V end was cut by 1 base, the J end by 7 bases, with 16 bases between. The length of the CDR3 is 15 residues. The CDR3, as DNA: TGTGCCAGCAGTTTAGGGGGGGCCGCCGTGAGTGGCTACACCTTC. Protein sequence: CASSLGGAAVSGYTF.

This clonotype came up a few times. The rearrangement joins TRBV4-3 to TRBJ2-5; maybe TRBD2 (6 bases). The ends were cut back, 0 bases at V and 5 bases at J, with 10 bases in the middle. CDR3 length: 14 residues. The germline CDR1 and CDR2 sequences are LGHNA and YSLEER. The DNA for the CDR3 is TGCGCCAGCAGCCAAGATCTAGCGTCGGAGACCCAGTACTTC. Translating it yields CASSQDLASETQYF.

This clonotype turned up a few times. V and J are TRBV20-1 and TRBJ2-5; D not certain. Between the trimmed V and J ends, which lost 0 bases and 2 bases, there was a span of 10 bases. Per germline, CDR1 DFQATT and CDR2 SNEGSKA (reference sequence). The CDR3 is 14 amino acids. The CDR3 DNA is TGCAGTGCTAGAGATCTGGCCAAACAAGAGACCCAGTACTTC. Amino acid sequence: CSARDLAKQETQYF.

The chain links TRBV6-6 to TRBJ1-6; possibly TRBD1 for D (6 bases). Deletions cut 6 bases from V and 6 bases from J, with 12 bases between. Germline V gives CDR1 MNHNY, CDR2 SVGAGI (reference sequence). The CDR3 is 14 residues long. This CDR3 reads CASSRGDGNSPLHF. CDR3 bases: TGTGCCAGCAGCAGGGGCGATGGTAATTCACCCCTCCACTTT.

The chain is built from TRBV20-1 and TRBJ2-3; D not resolved. In germline, CDR1 is DFQATT, CDR2 SNEGSKA (reference sequence). V lost 0 bases to trimming and J lost 6 bases, with 7 bases between them. There are 12 residues in the CDR3. The CDR3 DNA reads TGCAGTGCTAGAGATGGCCGGGATACGCAGTATTTT. Protein product: CSARDGRDTQYF.

The chain recombines TRBV5-1 with TRBJ1-6, with no clear D. The CDR3 consists of 17 residues. V shed 4 bases and J shed 7 bases, with 21 bases lying between them. Per the germline V gene, CDR1 is SGHRS and CDR2 is YFSETQ. The CDR3 loop reads CASSPTKLQNPNSPLHF. In nucleotides, the CDR3 is TGCGCCAGCAGCCCTACCAAATTACAGAACCCAAATTCACCCCTCCACTTT.

With respect to this clonotype: A read error may be the cause here, since a much bigger clone is one base away. This chain links TRBV20-1 with TRBJ2-7; D gene uncertain. Germline values: CDR1 DFQATT, CDR2 SNEGSKA (reference sequence). V lost 3 bases and J 7 bases, leaving 22 bases between the germline ends. This CDR3 spans 15 amino acids. DNA for the CDR3: TGCAGTGCTAGCCCTCCCAGTAGCTCCTACAATGAGCAGTACTTC. Encoded protein: CSASPPSSSYNEQYF.

The V call is TRBV6-2 or TRBV6-3, the J call TRBJ1-1; TRBD1 matches 8 bases. CDR1 and CDR2 from the germline V gene are MNHEY and SVGEGT. The CDR3 runs to 13 residues. V shed 5 bases, J shed 5 bases, and the junction held 4 bases outside the gene matches. CDR3 nucleotide sequence: TGTGCCAGCAGTGACAGGGGAGGGACTGAAGCTTTCTTT. It specifies CASSDRGGTEAFF.

The CDR3 sequence is CAISETDRVNTIYF. For the CDR3, the DNA is TGTGCCATCAGTGAGACGGACAGGGTAAACACCATATATTTT. The chain links TRBV10-3 to TRBJ1-3, with TRBD1 identical over 8 bases. V was pared by 2 bases and J by 6 bases, with 3 bases of the junction left unmatched. CDR1 is ENHRY, CDR2 SYGVKD, per germline. The CDR3 totals 14 residues.

This clonotype was observed a handful of times. This chain links TRBV20-1 with TRBJ1-2; 10 nucleotides align to TRBD1. This CDR3 comprises 12 residues. The ends lost 5 bases at V and 7 bases at J; junction bases unmatched: 4. Germline CDR1 DFQATT, CDR2 SNEGSKA (reference sequence). The DNA for the CDR3 is TGCAGTGCTGGGACAGGGGTGTGTGGCTACACCTTC. It is translated as CSAGTGVCGYTF.

The J gene is TRBJ2-1, the V gene TRBV20-1, with D possibly matching TRBD2 (5 bases). The CDR3 sequence is 12 residues long. Trimming left V 3 bases short and J 12 bases short, with 15 bases between. Germline values: CDR1 DFQATT, CDR2 SNEGSKA (reference sequence). CDR3 in DNA: TGCAGTGCTAGTCCCCCTGGCCGGGGGCAGTTCTTC. Protein: CSASPPGRGQFF.

This chain uses TRBV6-2 or TRBV6-3 with TRBJ1-1; D is perhaps TRBD1 (5 bases). Between the trimmed V and J ends, which lost 0 bases and 3 bases, there was a span of 23 bases. CDR1 is MNHEY and CDR2 is SVGEGT in the germline V gene. The CDR3 is 19 residues long. DNA for the CDR3: TGTGCCAGCAGTTACTCGAAAAACGAGGCACCCTGGGGACACACTGAAGCTTTCTTT. This codes for CASSYSKNEAPWGHTEAFF.

This clonotype showed up just a few times. The V and J genes are TRBV7-2 and TRBJ2-5; TRBD1 might be the D (6 bases). The V gene lost 9 bases and the J gene lost 2 bases, with 10 bases spanning the gap. Germline values: CDR1 SGHTA, CDR2 FQGNSA. This CDR3 is built from 12 residues. The CDR3 bases are TGTGCCAGGTGGGGGACACAAGAGACCCAGTACTTC. Its translation is CARWGTQETQYF.

This rearrangement joins TRBV20-1 to TRBJ2-7; possible D gene TRBD1, 6 bases. Deletions cut 5 bases from V and 2 bases from J, with 10 bases between. Germline lookup yields CDR1 DFQATT and CDR2 SNEGSKA (reference sequence). The length of the CDR3 is 12 residues. CDR3 region: CSAHRDTYEQYF. For the CDR3, the DNA is TGCAGTGCTCACAGGGACACCTACGAGCAGTACTTC.

This clonotype was picked up a small number of times. The V call is TRBV20-1, the J call TRBJ2-7, with TRBD2 as a possible D gene (7 bases). The CDR3 extends over 13 amino acids. The germline gives CDR1 DFQATT, CDR2 SNEGSKA (reference sequence). V was shortened by 1 base and J by 6 bases, with 13 bases between the two germline ends. The chain's CDR3 is CSARVGGQSEQYF. CDR3 sequence (DNA): TGCAGTGCTAGAGTGGGGGGGCAGAGCGAGCAGTACTTC.

This chain links TRBV6-6 with TRBJ2-7; a weak D match, TRBD2 (5 bases). The germline V gene encodes CDR1 MNHNY and CDR2 SVGAGI (reference sequence). Trimming removed 5 bases at V and 3 bases at J, with 11 bases between. This CDR3 has 13 amino acids. The CDR3 DNA reads as TGTGCCAGCAGTACCTCCGGGAACTACGAGCAGTACTTC. Its translation: CASSTSGNYEQYF.

This clonotype was seen a few times. The chain combines TRBV6-2 or TRBV6-3 with TRBJ1-1; a weak D match, TRBD1 (6 bases). The CDR3 runs 14 residues. The germline V and J ends were trimmed by 5 bases and 2 bases, with 12 bases remaining between them. Germline V lookup: CDR1 MNHEY, CDR2 SVGEGT. The CDR3 sequence is CASSDWTENTEAFF. DNA of the CDR3: TGTGCCAGCAGTGACTGGACAGAAAACACTGAAGCTTTCTTT.